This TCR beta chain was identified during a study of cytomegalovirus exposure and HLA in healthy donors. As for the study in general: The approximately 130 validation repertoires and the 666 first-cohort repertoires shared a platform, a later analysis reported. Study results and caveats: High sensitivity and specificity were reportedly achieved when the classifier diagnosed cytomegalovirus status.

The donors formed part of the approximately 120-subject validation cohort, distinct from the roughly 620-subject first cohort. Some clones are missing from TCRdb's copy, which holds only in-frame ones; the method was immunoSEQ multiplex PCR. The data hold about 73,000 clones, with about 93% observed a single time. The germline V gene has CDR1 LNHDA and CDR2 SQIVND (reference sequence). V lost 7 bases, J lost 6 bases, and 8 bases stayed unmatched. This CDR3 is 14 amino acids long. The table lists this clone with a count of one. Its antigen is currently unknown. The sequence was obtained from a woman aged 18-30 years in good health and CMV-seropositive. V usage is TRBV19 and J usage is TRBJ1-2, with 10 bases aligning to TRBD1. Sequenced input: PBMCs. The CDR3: CASTTTGGPDGYTF. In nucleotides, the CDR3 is TGTGCCAGTACCACGACAGGGGGCCCGGATGGCTACACCTTC. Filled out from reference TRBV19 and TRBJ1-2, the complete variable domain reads DGGITQSPKYLFRKEGQNVTLSCEQNLNHDAMYWYRQDPGQGLRLIYYSQIVNDFQKGDIAEGYSVSREKKESFPLTVTSAQKNPTAFYLCASTTTGGPDGYTFGSGTRLTVV.